The 7 T cell receptor beta chains reported below all come from one sample, sequenced in a study of glioma-infiltrating T cells. Using RNA template, CDR3s of TCR alpha and beta were amplified with iRepertoire arm-PCR. Each CDR3 protein is one row after TCRdb ran MiXCR on the multiplex PCR reads. The sample has about 380,000 distinct CDR3 sequences; less than 50% are singletons. Sequencing input: glioma tissue, nonneoplastic brain tissue, or PBMCs (not recorded which). The receptors were gathered from a human donor with low-grade glioma or glioblastoma, undergoing nonglioma brain surgery, or in good health (not recorded which).

This clonotype has just one count. A clone one base away is much larger, so this may be a read error. The CDR3 region has the DNA TGTGCCACCAGTGCGTGGGGGGCCCCAGATACGCAGTATTTT. Translation gives CATSAWGAPDTQYF. The V call is TRBV6-5, the J call TRBJ2-3; D is tentatively TRBD1 or TRBD2 (6 bases each). The V gene's germline CDR1 is MNHEY and CDR2 SVGAGI. CDR3 length: 14 residues.

As to this clonotype: One junction end does not reproduce the germline sequence, and a read error may be involved. The chain couples TRBV4-1 to TRBJ2-4, with D tentatively TRBD1 or TRBD2 (5 bases each). From germline, CDR1 is MGHRA and CDR2 YSYEKL. The CDR3 is 17 amino acids. CDR3 amino acids: CASNQVLRDVGKNIQYF. CDR3 coding DNA: TGCGCCAGCAACCAAGTCCTTAGGGACGTGGGTAAAAACATTCAGTACTTC.

The genes are TRBV4-1 and TRBJ2-7; 12 bases fit TRBD2. The CDR3 is 16 amino acids. V lost 1 base, J lost 4 bases, and 5 bases stayed unmatched. Germline V gives CDR1 MGHRA, CDR2 YSYEKL. The DNA of the CDR3 is TGCGCCAGCAGCCAAGGCTTGACTAGCGGGAGTTACGAGCAGTACTTC. Translating it yields CASSQGLTSGSYEQYF.

This clonotype appeared once. The genes are TRBV5-5 and TRBJ2-7, with D possibly TRBD1 on 6 matching bases. The CDR3 runs to 15 residues. Germline CDR1 SGHKS, CDR2 YYEKEE (reference sequence). Trimming cost V 2 bases and J 2 bases, with 14 bases left between them. CDR3 bases: TGTGCCAGCAGCTTACACCCGACAGGAGCCTACGAGCAGTACTTC. Its translation is CASSLHPTGAYEQYF.

This chain joins TRBV4-1 and TRBJ2-7, with D tentatively TRBD1 (6 bases). The V gene's germline CDR1 is MGHRA and CDR2 YSYEKL. This CDR3 is 15 amino acids long. V lost 1 base, J lost 4 bases, and 14 bases lay in between. This CDR3 is CASSQVLGGYYEQYF. CDR3 DNA sequence: TGCGCCAGCAGCCAAGTGTTAGGGGGATATTACGAGCAGTACTTC.

The chain uses TRBV20-1 and TRBJ2-1; 8 bases are shared with TRBD2. CDR1 is DFQATT and CDR2 is SNEGSKA in the germline V gene (reference sequence). The CDR3 length is 15 residues. V gave up 5 bases and J gave up 5 bases; unmatched junction bases: 11. The CDR3 spells CSAATGGTRNNEQFF. The CDR3 nucleotides read TGCAGTGCTGCCACCGGGGGGACTAGAAACAATGAGCAGTTCTTC.

The count of this clonotype is one. This chain connects TRBV6-1 to TRBJ1-1; a weak D match, TRBD1 (6 bases). Germline CDR1 is MNHNS and CDR2 is SASEGT. Trimming pared 5 bases from V and 0 bases from J, leaving 10 bases between. The CDR3 totals 14 residues. CDR3 loop: CASSSYRVNTEAFF. CDR3 nucleotides: TGTGCCAGCAGTTCATACAGGGTGAACACTGAAGCTTTCTTT.